These T cell receptor beta chains were read from a single sample in a study of response to subunit inactivated influenza vaccine. TCRdb independently ran MiXCR on the RT-PCR reads; one entry per CDR3 protein. The top ten hold around 10% of the sample, which has fewer than 750,000 distinct CDR3 sequences, 13% to 15% seen once. This material consisted of PBMCs from blood, taken 11 to 12 days after vaccination. These receptors originate from a middle-aged man who received an inactivated influenza vaccine. Each CDR3 is given with its conserved first and last residue. A D gene is named only where the DNA matches it firmly. Only some rows state a clone size, as once, few, many or a class for expanded clones.

J gene: TRBJ1-1
D gene: -
clone size: -
CDR3 length: 14
V gene: TRBV28
CDR3 protein: CASIAGGANTEAFF
CDR3 DNA: TGTGCCAGCATCGCGGGCGGGGCGAACACTGAAGCTTTCTTT

J gene: TRBJ2-2
D gene: -
clone size: -
CDR3 length: 13
V gene: TRBV11-1
CDR3 protein: CASSPSEGGELFF
CDR3 DNA: TGTGCCAGCAGCCCCTCGGAGGGCGGGGAGCTGTTTTTT

J gene: TRBJ2-3
D gene: TRBD2
clone size: few
CDR3 length: 16
V gene: TRBV5-1
CDR3 protein: CASGEGIRPSTDTQYF
CDR3 DNA: TGCGCCAGCGGGGAGGGGATTCGTCCTAGCACAGATACGCAGTATTTT

J gene: TRBJ2-5
D gene: -
clone size: few
CDR3 length: 14
V gene: TRBV5-1
CDR3 protein: CASSLKTDQETQYF
CDR3 DNA: TGCGCCAGCAGCTTGAAGACAGACCAAGAGACCCAGTACTTC

J gene: TRBJ2-5
D gene: -
clone size: few
CDR3 length: 18
V gene: TRBV15
CDR3 protein: CATSREKLRGRNQETQYF
CDR3 DNA: TGTGCCACCAGCAGAGAAAAGTTACGGGGAAGGAACCAAGAGACCCAGTACTTC

J gene: TRBJ2-7
D gene: -
clone size: few
CDR3 length: 15
V gene: TRBV7-8
CDR3 protein: CASSFETSRSYEQYF
CDR3 DNA: TGTGCCAGCAGCTTTGAGACATCGCGCTCCTACGAGCAGTACTTC

J gene: TRBJ2-2
D gene: -
clone size: few
CDR3 length: 18
V gene: TRBV28
CDR3 protein: CASSSYMGEGTNTGELFF
CDR3 DNA: TGTGCCAGCAGTTCATATATGGGAGAGGGTACGAACACCGGGGAGCTGTTTTTT

J gene: TRBJ2-7
D gene: -
clone size: -
CDR3 length: 14
V gene: TRBV2
CDR3 protein: CASSDRFLSYEQYF
CDR3 DNA: TGTGCCAGCAGCGACAGGTTCCTTTCCTACGAGCAGTACTTC

J gene: TRBJ2-2
D gene: -
clone size: -
CDR3 length: 14
V gene: TRBV7-9
CDR3 protein: CAPRPVAETGELFF
CDR3 DNA: TGTGCCCCCCGCCCGGTAGCGGAAACCGGGGAGCTGTTTTTT

J gene: TRBJ2-7
D gene: -
clone size: -
CDR3 length: 12
V gene: TRBV7-9
CDR3 protein: CASGRAVYEQYF
CDR3 DNA: TGTGCCAGCGGGCGAGCGGTCTACGAGCAGTACTTC

J gene: TRBJ2-3
D gene: TRBD1
clone size: -
CDR3 length: 15
V gene: TRBV18
CDR3 protein: CASSPTGIRLDTQYF
CDR3 DNA: TGTGCCAGCTCACCGACAGGGATCCGTCTCGATACGCAGTATTTT

J gene: TRBJ1-5
D gene: TRBD1
clone size: few
CDR3 length: 15
V gene: TRBV7-2
CDR3 protein: CASSRTGDLDQPQHF
CDR3 DNA: TGTGCCAGCAGCCGGACAGGGGATCTGGATCAGCCCCAGCATTTT

J gene: TRBJ2-7
D gene: -
clone size: few
CDR3 length: 15
V gene: TRBV28
CDR3 protein: CASSTLGAGSYEQYF
CDR3 DNA: TGTGCCAGCAGTACCCTTGGGGCAGGGTCCTACGAGCAGTACTTC

J gene: TRBJ2-1
D gene: TRBD2
clone size: -
CDR3 length: 14
V gene: TRBV6-1
CDR3 protein: CASNGGRALGEQFF
CDR3 DNA: TGTGCCAGCAATGGCGGGAGGGCCTTGGGTGAGCAGTTCTTC

J gene: TRBJ2-5
D gene: TRBD2
clone size: -
CDR3 length: 13
V gene: TRBV24-1
CDR3 protein: CATGLAGVETQYF
CDR3 DNA: TGTGCCACCGGACTAGCTGGGGTAGAGACCCAGTACTTC

J gene: TRBJ2-2
D gene: -
clone size: few
CDR3 length: 16
V gene: TRBV7-3
CDR3 protein: CASSLLRGGSTGELFF
CDR3 DNA: TGTGCCAGCAGCTTGTTGAGGGGGGGCAGCACCGGGGAGCTGTTTTTT

J gene: TRBJ1-5
D gene: TRBD1
clone size: -
CDR3 length: 14
V gene: TRBV5-1
CDR3 protein: CASSHGTGDQPQHF
CDR3 DNA: TGCGCCAGCAGCCACGGGACAGGGGATCAGCCCCAGCATTTT

J gene: TRBJ2-7
D gene: TRBD2
clone size: few
CDR3 length: 14
V gene: TRBV5-1
CDR3 protein: CASSLLAETYEQYF
CDR3 DNA: TGCGCCAGCAGCTTACTAGCGGAGACCTACGAGCAGTACTTC

J gene: TRBJ2-2
D gene: TRBD2
clone size: -
CDR3 length: 14
V gene: TRBV7-8
CDR3 protein: CASSPGGVTGELFF
CDR3 DNA: TGTGCCAGCAGCCCGGGGGGAGTCACCGGGGAGCTGTTTTTT

J gene: TRBJ2-6
D gene: -
clone size: -
CDR3 length: 13
V gene: TRBV20-1
CDR3 protein: CSARDSGANVLTF
CDR3 DNA: TGCAGTGCTAGAGATTCTGGGGCCAACGTCCTGACTTTC

J gene: TRBJ2-1
D gene: -
clone size: -
CDR3 length: 13
V gene: TRBV6-5
CDR3 protein: CASSYSHADEQFF
CDR3 DNA: TGTGCCAGCAGTTACTCCCATGCGGATGAGCAGTTCTTC

J gene: TRBJ2-7
D gene: -
clone size: -
CDR3 length: 14
V gene: TRBV20-1
CDR3 protein: CSARQGSAGYEQYF
CDR3 DNA: TGCAGTGCTAGACAGGGGTCAGCAGGCTACGAGCAGTACTTC

J gene: TRBJ2-7
D gene: -
clone size: -
CDR3 length: 13
V gene: TRBV5-1
CDR3 protein: CASSWDITYEQYF
CDR3 DNA: TGCGCCAGCAGCTGGGACATTACCTACGAGCAGTACTTC

J gene: TRBJ2-2
D gene: TRBD1
clone size: -
CDR3 length: 15
V gene: TRBV20-1
CDR3 protein: CSARANRGNTGELFF
CDR3 DNA: TGCAGTGCTAGAGCCAACAGGGGGAACACCGGGGAGCTGTTTTTT

J gene: TRBJ2-7
D gene: -
clone size: few
CDR3 length: 15
V gene: TRBV16
CDR3 protein: CASSQSRASSYEQYF
CDR3 DNA: TGTGCCAGCAGCCAATCTCGGGCAAGTTCCTACGAGCAGTACTTC

J gene: TRBJ2-3
D gene: TRBD2
clone size: -
CDR3 length: 15
V gene: TRBV6-2/TRBV6-3
CDR3 protein: CASSYRTSGMATQYF
CDR3 DNA: TGTGCCAGCAGTTACCGGACTAGCGGGATGGCTACGCAGTATTTT

J gene: TRBJ2-7
D gene: -
clone size: many
CDR3 length: 12
V gene: TRBV7-2
CDR3 protein: CASSLELGEQYF
CDR3 DNA: TGTGCCAGCAGCTTAGAGTTAGGCGAGCAGTACTTC

J gene: TRBJ1-2
D gene: -
clone size: -
CDR3 length: 15
V gene: TRBV25-1
CDR3 protein: CASCVGSLGYYGYTF
CDR3 DNA: TGTGCCAGCTGTGTTGGGTCCCTCGGCTACTATGGCTACACCTTC

J gene: TRBJ1-1
D gene: -
clone size: -
CDR3 length: 14
V gene: TRBV7-9
CDR3 protein: CASSLRNMDTEAFF
CDR3 DNA: TGTGCCAGCAGCTTGAGGAACATGGACACTGAAGCTTTCTTT

J gene: TRBJ2-1
D gene: TRBD1
clone size: few
CDR3 length: 15
V gene: TRBV5-1
CDR3 protein: CASSLPGTGRNEQFF
CDR3 DNA: TGCGCCAGCAGCTTGCCTGGGACAGGGAGGAATGAGCAGTTCTTC

J gene: TRBJ1-2
D gene: TRBD1
clone size: few
CDR3 length: 13
V gene: TRBV20-1
CDR3 protein: CSAFYRGNYGYTF
CDR3 DNA: TGCAGTGCGTTCTACAGGGGGAACTATGGCTACACCTTC

J gene: TRBJ2-1
D gene: -
clone size: -
CDR3 length: 12
V gene: TRBV20-1
CDR3 protein: CSASGLSFEQFF
CDR3 DNA: TGCAGTGCTAGTGGGCTTAGCTTTGAGCAGTTCTTC

J gene: TRBJ2-5
D gene: -
clone size: once
CDR3 length: 13
V gene: TRBV12-3/TRBV12-4
CDR3 protein: CASSYGGLETQYF
CDR3 DNA: TGTGCCAGCAGTTATGGAGGCCTAGAGACCCAGTACTTC

J gene: TRBJ2-3
D gene: TRBD2
clone size: few
CDR3 length: 18
V gene: TRBV13
CDR3 protein: CASSLGVASGSFADTQYF
CDR3 DNA: TGTGCCAGCAGCTTAGGCGTTGCTAGCGGGAGTTTCGCAGATACGCAGTATTTT

J gene: TRBJ2-7
D gene: TRBD2
clone size: many
CDR3 length: 15
V gene: TRBV4-3
CDR3 protein: CASSQGLAGSYEQYF
CDR3 DNA: TGCGCCAGCAGCCAGGGACTAGCGGGCTCCTACGAGCAGTACTTC

J gene: TRBJ2-7
D gene: -
clone size: few
CDR3 length: 13
V gene: TRBV7-9
CDR3 protein: CASSPRTGYEQYF
CDR3 DNA: TGTGCCAGCAGTCCTCGAACTGGTTACGAGCAGTACTTC

J gene: TRBJ2-1
D gene: TRBD2
clone size: -
CDR3 length: 16
V gene: TRBV20-1
CDR3 protein: CSARDSASGSYNEQFF
CDR3 DNA: TGCAGTGCTAGAGATTCGGCTAGCGGGAGTTACAATGAGCAGTTCTTC

J gene: TRBJ2-6
D gene: TRBD1
clone size: -
CDR3 length: 17
V gene: TRBV29-1
CDR3 protein: CSVYTGTGGSGANVLTF
CDR3 DNA: TGCAGCGTTTATACCGGGACAGGGGGTTCTGGGGCCAACGTCCTGACTTTC

J gene: TRBJ2-1
D gene: TRBD2
clone size: -
CDR3 length: 17
V gene: TRBV12-3/TRBV12-4
CDR3 protein: CASTQGLAGGDYNEQFF
CDR3 DNA: TGTGCCAGCACCCAAGGACTAGCGGGGGGGGACTACAATGAGCAGTTCTTC

J gene: TRBJ1-4
D gene: -
clone size: few
CDR3 length: 14
V gene: TRBV4-3
CDR3 protein: CASSRRALNEKLFF
CDR3 DNA: TGCGCCAGCAGCCGTCGGGCCTTAAATGAAAAACTGTTTTTT

J gene: TRBJ2-7
D gene: -
clone size: few
CDR3 length: 15
V gene: TRBV7-8
CDR3 protein: CASSNQRRGSYEQYF
CDR3 DNA: TGTGCCAGCAGCAACCAGCGCAGGGGATCCTACGAGCAGTACTTC

J gene: TRBJ2-3
D gene: -
clone size: few
CDR3 length: 16
V gene: TRBV28
CDR3 protein: CASSPFFPTSTDTQYF
CDR3 DNA: TGTGCCAGCAGCCCATTTTTTCCCACTAGCACAGATACGCAGTATTTT

J gene: TRBJ1-2
D gene: TRBD1
clone size: -
CDR3 length: 14
V gene: TRBV12-3/TRBV12-4
CDR3 protein: CASSLTGGRDGYTF
CDR3 DNA: TGTGCCAGCAGCCTCACAGGGGGCCGAGATGGCTACACCTTC

J gene: TRBJ2-7
D gene: -
clone size: -
CDR3 length: 13
V gene: TRBV5-1
CDR3 protein: CASSWQQPYEQYF
CDR3 DNA: TGCGCCAGCAGCTGGCAGCAACCCTACGAGCAGTACTTC

J gene: TRBJ2-1
D gene: -
clone size: -
CDR3 length: 16
V gene: TRBV7-2
CDR3 protein: CASSLGGTGSYNEQFF
CDR3 DNA: TGTGCCAGCAGCTTAGGGGGCACCGGCTCCTACAATGAGCAGTTCTTC

J gene: TRBJ1-1
D gene: -
clone size: -
CDR3 length: 15
V gene: TRBV5-1
CDR3 protein: CASSGSRGLNTEAFF
CDR3 DNA: TGCGCCAGCAGCGGTTCCCGGGGGTTGAACACTGAAGCTTTCTTT

J gene: TRBJ1-2
D gene: -
clone size: few
CDR3 length: 15
V gene: TRBV11-2
CDR3 protein: CASSLVQASSGGYTF
CDR3 DNA: TGTGCCAGCAGCTTAGTGCAGGCCTCCAGCGGCGGCTACACCTTC

J gene: TRBJ2-3
D gene: -
clone size: few
CDR3 length: 13
V gene: TRBV7-2
CDR3 protein: CASSPGPADTQYF
CDR3 DNA: TGTGCCAGCAGCCCAGGGCCCGCAGATACGCAGTATTTT

J gene: TRBJ2-7
D gene: -
clone size: many
CDR3 length: 11
V gene: TRBV29-1
CDR3 protein: CSVEVDYEQYF
CDR3 DNA: TGCAGCGTTGAGGTTGACTACGAGCAGTACTTC

J gene: TRBJ1-2
D gene: -
clone size: many
CDR3 length: 15
V gene: TRBV11-2
CDR3 protein: CASSFFARRNYGYTF
CDR3 DNA: TGTGCCAGCAGCTTCTTCGCGCGGCGGAACTATGGCTACACCTTC

J gene: TRBJ2-2
D gene: -
clone size: many
CDR3 length: 14
V gene: TRBV12-3/TRBV12-4
CDR3 protein: CASSLALGVGELFF
CDR3 DNA: TGTGCCAGCAGTTTAGCTCTAGGAGTCGGGGAGCTGTTTTTT

J gene: TRBJ2-3
D gene: TRBD1
clone size: few
CDR3 length: 17
V gene: TRBV4-3
CDR3 protein: CASSQGGTGDSTDTQYF
CDR3 DNA: TGCGCCAGCAGCCAAGGCGGGACAGGGGATAGCACAGATACGCAGTATTTT

J gene: TRBJ2-7
D gene: -
clone size: -
CDR3 length: 14
V gene: TRBV3-1
CDR3 protein: CASSQRTVTYEQYF
CDR3 DNA: TGTGCCAGCAGCCAAAGGACGGTAACCTACGAGCAGTACTTC

J gene: TRBJ1-6
D gene: TRBD1
clone size: -
CDR3 length: 17
V gene: TRBV5-1
CDR3 protein: CASSLRWDRDVYSPLHF
CDR3 DNA: TGCGCCAGCAGCTTGAGATGGGACAGGGATGTCTATTCACCCCTCCACTTT

J gene: TRBJ2-1
D gene: -
clone size: -
CDR3 length: 14
V gene: TRBV7-9
CDR3 protein: CASSLDRANNEQFF
CDR3 DNA: TGTGCCAGCAGCTTAGACAGGGCCAACAATGAGCAGTTCTTC